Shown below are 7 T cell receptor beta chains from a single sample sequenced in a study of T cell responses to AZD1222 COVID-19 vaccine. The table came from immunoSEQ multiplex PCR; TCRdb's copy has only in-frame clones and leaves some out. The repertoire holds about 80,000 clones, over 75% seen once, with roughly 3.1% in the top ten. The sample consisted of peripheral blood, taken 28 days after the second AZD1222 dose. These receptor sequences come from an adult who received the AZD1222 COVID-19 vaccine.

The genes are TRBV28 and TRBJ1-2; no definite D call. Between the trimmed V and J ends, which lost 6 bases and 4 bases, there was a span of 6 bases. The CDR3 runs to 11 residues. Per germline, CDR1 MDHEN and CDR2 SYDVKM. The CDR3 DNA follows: TGTGCCAGCAGCAGCCCCTATGGCTACACCTTC. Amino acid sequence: CASSSPYGYTF.

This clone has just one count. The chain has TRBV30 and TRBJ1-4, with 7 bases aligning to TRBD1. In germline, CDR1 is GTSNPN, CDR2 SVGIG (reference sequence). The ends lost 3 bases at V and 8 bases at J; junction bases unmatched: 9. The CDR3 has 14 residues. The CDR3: CAWSLDRVREKLFF. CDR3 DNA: TGTGCCTGGAGCCTCGACAGGGTCAGAGAAAAACTGTTTTTT. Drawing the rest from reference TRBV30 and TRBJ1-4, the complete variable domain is SQTIHQWPATLVQPVGSPLSLECTVEGTSNPNLYWYRQAAGRGLQLLFYSVGIGQISSEVPQNLSASRPQDRQFILSSKKLLLSDSGFYLCAWSLDRVREKLFFGSGTQLSVL.

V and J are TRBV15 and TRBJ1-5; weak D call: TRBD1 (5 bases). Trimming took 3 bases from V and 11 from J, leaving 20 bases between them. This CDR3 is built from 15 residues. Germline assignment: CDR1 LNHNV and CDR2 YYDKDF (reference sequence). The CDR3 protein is CATSSGPLRGEAQHF. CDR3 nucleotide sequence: TGTGCCACCAGCAGTGGACCGCTGCGGGGGGAGGCCCAGCATTTT.

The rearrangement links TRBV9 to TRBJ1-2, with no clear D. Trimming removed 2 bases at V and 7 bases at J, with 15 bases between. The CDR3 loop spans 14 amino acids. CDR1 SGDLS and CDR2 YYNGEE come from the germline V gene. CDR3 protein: CASSVYSTASGYTF. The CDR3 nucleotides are TGTGCCAGCAGCGTCTACAGCACGGCTAGTGGCTACACCTTC. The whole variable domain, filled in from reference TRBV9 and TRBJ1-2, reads DSGVTQTPKHLITATGQRVTLRCSPRSGDLSVYWYQQSLDQGLQFLIQYYNGEERAKGNILERFSAQQFPDLHSELNLSSLELGDSALYFCASSVYSTASGYTFGSGTRLTVV.

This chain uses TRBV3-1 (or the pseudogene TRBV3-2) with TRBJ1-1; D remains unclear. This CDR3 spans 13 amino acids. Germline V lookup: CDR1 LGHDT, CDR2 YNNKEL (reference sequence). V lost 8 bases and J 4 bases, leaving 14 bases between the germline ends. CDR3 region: CASVDPLSTEAFF. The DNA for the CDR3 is TGTGCCAGCGTTGACCCACTGAGCACTGAAGCTTTCTTT.

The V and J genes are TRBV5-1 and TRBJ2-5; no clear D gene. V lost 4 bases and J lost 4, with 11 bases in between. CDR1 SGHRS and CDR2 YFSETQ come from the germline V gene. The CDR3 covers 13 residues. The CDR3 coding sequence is TGCGCCAGCAGCCCCACCCCAGGAGAGACCCAGTACTTC. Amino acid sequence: CASSPTPGETQYF.

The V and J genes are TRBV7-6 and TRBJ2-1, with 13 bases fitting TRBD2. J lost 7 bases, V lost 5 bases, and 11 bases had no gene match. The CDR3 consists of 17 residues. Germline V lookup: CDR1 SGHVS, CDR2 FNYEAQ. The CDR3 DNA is TGTGCCAGCAGCGAGCCAACTAGCGGGGGGGCCGATAATGAGCAGTTCTTC. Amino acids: CASSEPTSGGADNEQFF.